One sample yielded the 30 T cell receptor beta chains listed below, sequenced in a study of shared clonotypes between healthy human individuals. Here immunoSEQ multiplex PCR was the method, and the copy in TCRdb shows in-frame clones only, minus some. The sample lists about 2.3 million clones; about nine tenths were seen once. Source material: naive CD4+ T cells from PBMCs. Described subset: CD45RA+ positively selected. These TCRs come from a man aged 18 to 30 in good health. Some clones in this sample may be carry-over from other donors' samples.

In its sample, this clone was seen once. The rearrangement joins TRBV6-1 to TRBJ1-5, with TRBD1 identical over 9 bases. The CDR3 runs to 15 residues. Trimming cost V 11 bases and J 1 base; bases outside gene matches: 9. CDR1 and CDR2 (germline): MNHNS, SASEGT. The chain's CDR3 is CARMGQGRSNQPQHF. The CDR3 nucleotides are TGTGCCCGGATGGGACAGGGCCGGAGCAATCAGCCCCAGCATTTT.

This chain's CDR3 is CASSVRSDTQYF. The CDR3 coding sequence is TGTGCCAGCAGTGTCCGATCGGATACGCAGTATTTT. The V and J genes are TRBV6-1 and TRBJ2-3; D is uncertain. The CDR3 spans 12 residues. Germline V gene sequence: CDR1 MNHNS, CDR2 SASEGT. V was pared by 4 bases and J by 6 bases, with 8 bases between.

This sequence joins TRBV5-4 and TRBJ2-4, with 9 positions matching TRBD1. V lost 1 base to trimming and J lost 9 bases; unmatched junction nucleotides: 8. The germline V gene has CDR1 SGHNT and CDR2 YYREEE (reference sequence). The CDR3 is made up of 15 amino acids. The CDR3 is CASSLKRTGDAIQYF. Here the CDR3 DNA reads TGTGCCAGCAGCTTGAAACGGACAGGGGACGCCATTCAGTACTTC.

The count of this clone is one. The chain couples TRBV7-2 to TRBJ1-6, with 7 bases that match TRBD1. The CDR3 runs 15 residues. CDR1 and CDR2 from the germline V gene are SGHTA and FQGNSA. V shed 2 bases, J shed 7 bases, and the junction held 5 bases outside the gene matches. The CDR3 nucleotides are TGTGCCAGCAGCTTATGGGGGACAGAGAATTCACCCCTCCACTTT. Translating it yields CASSLWGTENSPLHF.

The gene calls are TRBV29-1 and TRBJ2-6; the D gene is possibly TRBD2 (6 bases). This CDR3 is 17 amino acids long. Trimming removed 5 bases from V and 5 bases from J, with 22 bases in between. Germline CDR1 and CDR2: SQVTM and ANQGSEA. In nucleotides, the CDR3 is TGCAGCGTTCCGGAAGGACTAATACAAAGTCGGGCCAACGTCCTGACTTTC. It encodes CSVPEGLIQSRANVLTF.

The rearrangement uses TRBV19 and TRBJ2-7; D may match TRBD1 or TRBD2 (5 bases each). This CDR3 has 13 amino acids. Trimming took 3 bases from V and 3 from J, leaving 9 bases between them. Per germline, CDR1 LNHDA and CDR2 SQIVND (reference sequence). The CDR3 here is CASSIRDGYEQYF. As DNA, the CDR3 is TGTGCCAGTAGTATCCGGGACGGCTACGAGCAGTACTTC.

This chain connects TRBV2 to TRBJ2-1, with TRBD2 as a possible D gene (6 bases). Per the germline V gene, CDR1 is SNHLY and CDR2 is FYNNEI. V lost 3 bases and J 2 bases, leaving 11 bases between the germline ends. There are 15 residues in the CDR3. CDR3 sequence reads: CASSDWEAAYNEQFF. CDR3 DNA sequence: TGTGCCAGCAGTGACTGGGAGGCGGCCTACAATGAGCAGTTCTTC.

The chain links TRBV19 to TRBJ1-4, with D perhaps TRBD1 (6 bases). There are 15 residues in the CDR3. Germline values: CDR1 LNHDA, CDR2 SQIVND (reference sequence). The V gene lost 5 bases and the J gene lost 4 bases, with 14 bases spanning the gap. DNA of the CDR3: TGTGCCAGTAGTCATACAGGGTCGGGTAATGAAAAACTGTTTTTT. Protein product: CASSHTGSGNEKLFF.

This clone was found a few times. The genes are TRBV19 and TRBJ1-1, with TRBD1 identical over 7 bases. The germline CDR1 and CDR2 sequences are LNHDA and SQIVND (reference sequence). V lost 9 bases to trimming and J lost 2 bases; unmatched junction nucleotides: 6. The CDR3 totals 13 residues. The CDR3 region is CASKDRDNTEAFF. The CDR3 DNA reads TGTGCCAGCAAAGACAGGGATAACACTGAAGCTTTCTTT.

The chain has TRBV2 and TRBJ1-1; no clear D gene. The germline V gene encodes CDR1 SNHLY and CDR2 FYNNEI. The V gene lost 2 bases and the J gene lost 3 bases, with 7 bases spanning the gap. The CDR3 sequence is 13 residues long. DNA of the CDR3: TGTGCCAGCAGTGAATCGGTTTACACTGAAGCTTTCTTT. This translates into CASSESVYTEAFF.

V is TRBV18 and J is TRBJ2-3, with D possibly being TRBD2 (5 bases). This CDR3 comprises 16 residues. The V end lost 1 base, the J end lost 1 base, and 12 bases lay between the germline ends. Germline V gene data show CDR1 as KGHSH and CDR2 as LQKENI. CDR3 sequence (DNA): TGTGCCAGCTCACCACGGGCCGGGATCGGCACAGATACGCAGTATTTT. Encoded protein: CASSPRAGIGTDTQYF.

The chain is built from TRBV5-1 and TRBJ2-7, with 7 bases that match TRBD1. The CDR3 is made up of 14 amino acids. Germline CDR1 reads SGHRS; CDR2 reads YFSETQ. V was clipped by 4 bases and J by 6 bases; unmatched bases: 10. CDR3: CASSKKEGAGEQYF. CDR3 DNA: TGCGCCAGCAGCAAAAAAGAGGGGGCGGGCGAGCAGTACTTC. Together with reference TRBV5-1 and TRBJ2-7, the CDR3 gives the full variable domain: KAGVTQTPRYLIKTRGQQVTLSCSPISGHRSVSWYQQTPGQGLQFLFEYFSETQRNKGNFPGRFSGRQFSNSRSEMNVSTLELGDSALYLCASSKKEGAGEQYFGPGTRLTVT.

This chain connects TRBV28 to TRBJ2-7; no firm D call. The CDR3 totals 12 residues. The germline V and J ends were trimmed by 5 bases and 7 bases, with 12 bases remaining between them. Germline values: CDR1 MDHEN, CDR2 SYDVKM. The CDR3 is CASSPRLREQYF. The CDR3 DNA sequence: TGTGCCAGCAGTCCACGACTTCGGGAGCAGTACTTC.

This chain uses TRBV7-8 with TRBJ2-3; 9 bases fit TRBD2. Germline-derived CDR1 and CDR2 are SGHVS and FQNEAQ. Trimming cost V 3 bases and J 5 bases; bases outside gene matches: 6. This CDR3 contains 15 residues. The CDR3 DNA is TGTGCCAGCAGCTTTCCCCATAGCGGGAGAGATACGCAGTATTTT. Translating it yields CASSFPHSGRDTQYF.

The chain joins TRBV27 to TRBJ1-5; 8 positions agree with TRBD1. Germline V gives CDR1 MNHEY, CDR2 SMNVEV (reference sequence). Trimming at V came to 6 bases and at J to 6 bases, leaving 10 bases not matched to a gene. This CDR3 is built from 15 residues. The CDR3 protein is CASRRTGMVGQPQHF. The CDR3 DNA sequence: TGTGCCAGCAGAAGGACAGGGATGGTGGGTCAGCCCCAGCATTTT.

The genes are TRBV2 and TRBJ1-4; D is undetermined. Trimming removed 5 bases from V and 7 bases from J, with 11 bases in between. There are 13 residues in the CDR3. Germline V lookup: CDR1 SNHLY, CDR2 FYNNEI. CDR3 in DNA: TGTGCCAGCAGTACCGGGTTGGGTGAAAAACTGTTTTTT. The encoded protein is CASSTGLGEKLFF.

The V and J genes are TRBV5-1 and TRBJ2-7; D may be TRBD1 or TRBD2 (5 bases each). V was trimmed by 7 bases and J by 2 bases, leaving 13 bases between them. From germline, CDR1 is SGHRS and CDR2 YFSETQ. The CDR3 contains 13 residues. The CDR3 coding sequence is TGCGCCAGCCGTGGGACGGTGACCTACGAGCAGTACTTC. The encoded protein is CASRGTVTYEQYF.

This clone was counted between two and nine times. The chain couples TRBV19 to TRBJ1-2; the D is unclear. Germline CDR1 is LNHDA and CDR2 is SQIVND (reference sequence). V was clipped by 7 bases and J by 1 base, with 19 bases between them. The CDR3 is made up of 16 amino acids. The CDR3 sequence is CASNPPGGLFNYGYTF. The DNA for the CDR3 is TGTGCCAGTAACCCACCGGGAGGATTATTTAACTATGGCTACACCTTC.

The chain has TRBV6-1 and TRBJ2-1; D tentatively reads TRBD1 or TRBD2 (6 bases each). V was clipped by 11 bases and J by 10 bases, with 15 bases between them. Germline V lookup: CDR1 MNHNS, CDR2 SASEGT. This CDR3 has 11 amino acids. The CDR3 here is CAVWRGSEQFF. The CDR3 bases are TGTGCCGTATGGAGGGGGAGCGAGCAGTTCTTC.

The chain is built from TRBV6-1 and TRBJ2-5; TRBD2 matches at 10 bases. Germline CDR1 and CDR2: MNHNS and SASEGT. This CDR3 comprises 17 residues. V trimming: 3 bases; J trimming: 5 bases; junction bases outside the gene matches: 12. The CDR3 protein is CASSDILSSGSAETQYF. In nucleotides, the CDR3 is TGTGCCAGCAGTGATATTCTGTCTAGCGGGAGCGCGGAGACCCAGTACTTC.

The genes are TRBV5-1 and TRBJ1-1; the D gene is possibly TRBD1 (5 bases). V lost 1 base and J lost 4, with 20 bases in between. From germline, CDR1 is SGHRS and CDR2 YFSETQ. CDR3 length: 17 residues. In nucleotides, the CDR3 is TGCGCCAGCAGCTTGACGGGGACGGCCGGCGGGAGCACTGAAGCTTTCTTT. Translating gives CASSLTGTAGGSTEAFF.

The chain is built from TRBV15 and TRBJ2-7, with 9 nucleotides matching TRBD2. There are 18 residues in the CDR3. CDR1 is LNHNV, CDR2 YYDKDF, per germline (reference sequence). With 3 bases clipped from V and 0 bases from J, the junction kept 12 bases outside the gene matches. CDR3 protein: CATSSSGRTSPRSYEQYF. CDR3 DNA: TGTGCCACCAGCAGTAGCGGGAGAACCTCGCCCCGCTCCTACGAGCAGTACTTC.

The chain has TRBV4-3 and TRBJ1-3; unclear D gene. There are 16 residues in the CDR3. Trimming shortened V by 1 base and J by 1 base, and 11 bases separated the two germline ends. Looked up from germline, CDR1 is LGHNA and CDR2 is YSLEER. As DNA, the CDR3 is TGCGCCAGCAGCCAAGTTTATTTAACATCTGGAAACACCATATATTTT. Its protein product is CASSQVYLTSGNTIYF.

The gene calls are TRBV6-1 and TRBJ2-5; 8 nucleotides agree with TRBD1. This CDR3 comprises 14 residues. Losses at the gene ends were 4 bases for V and 8 bases for J; bases not matched to a gene: 9. Germline V gene lookup returns CDR1 MNHNS and CDR2 SASEGT. The CDR3 sequence is CASSGGRGLNTQYF. In DNA form, the CDR3 reads TGTGCCAGCAGTGGGGGCAGGGGGCTAAATACCCAGTACTTC.

V is TRBV5-4 and J is TRBJ2-5; 10 positions match TRBD2. Germline CDR1 is SGHNT and CDR2 is YYREEE (reference sequence). V gave up 4 bases and J gave up 5 bases; unmatched junction bases: 8. This CDR3 is 15 amino acids long. This chain's CDR3 is CASSDAAGGGETQYF. The CDR3 DNA is TGTGCCAGCAGCGACGCAGCGGGAGGGGGGGAGACCCAGTACTTC. Complete variable domain (other parts from reference TRBV5-4 and TRBJ2-5): ETGVTQSPTHLIKTRGQQVTLRCSSQSGHNTVSWYQQALGQGPQFIFQYYREEENGRGNFPPRFSGLQFPNYSSELNVNALELDDSALYLCASSDAAGGGETQYFGPGTRLLVL.

This chain uses TRBV28 with TRBJ2-7; D might be TRBD2 (6 bases). With 9 bases removed from V and 3 bases from J, the gap between germline ends came to 12 bases. Germline V gene data show CDR1 as MDHEN and CDR2 as SYDVKM. The CDR3 consists of 12 residues. The CDR3 DNA sequence: TGTGCCAGTACGGGACTCTACTACGAGCAGTACTTC. Translation gives CASTGLYYEQYF. Full variable domain (missing parts from reference TRBV28 and TRBJ2-7): DVKVTQSSRYLVKRTGEKVFLECVQDMDHENMFWYRQDPGLGLRLIYFSYDVKMKEKGDIPEGYSVSREKKERFSLILESASTNQTSMYLCASTGLYYEQYFGPGTRLTVT.

The genes are TRBV30 and TRBJ2-7, with 8 nucleotides matching TRBD1. V lost 5 bases to trimming and J lost 0 bases; unmatched junction nucleotides: 3. The germline V gene has CDR1 GTSNPN and CDR2 SVGIG (reference sequence). The CDR3 has 13 residues. CDR3 bases: TGTGCCTGGGGGACAGGCGACTCCTACGAGCAGTACTTC. Its translation is CAWGTGDSYEQYF.

The chain has TRBV28 and TRBJ1-1; D is undetermined. Germline-derived CDR1 and CDR2 are MDHEN and SYDVKM. V gave up 3 bases and J gave up 5 bases, with 13 bases separating them. CDR3 length equals 14 residues. CDR3 sequence: CASSLGREGTEAFF. The DNA of the CDR3 is TGTGCCAGCAGTTTGGGCCGGGAAGGGACTGAAGCTTTCTTT. Looking up the rest from reference TRBV28 and TRBJ1-1 gives the full variable domain: DVKVTQSSRYLVKRTGEKVFLECVQDMDHENMFWYRQDPGLGLRLIYFSYDVKMKEKGDIPEGYSVSREKKERFSLILESASTNQTSMYLCASSLGREGTEAFFGQGTRLTVV.

The V call is TRBV7-9, the J call TRBJ2-5, with 10 bases lining up with TRBD2. This CDR3 is built from 14 residues. V was clipped by 5 bases and J by 3 bases; unmatched bases: 3. The germline gives CDR1 SEHNR, CDR2 FQNEAQ (reference sequence). The CDR3 DNA is TGTGCCAGCAGCCCAGCGGGAGGGAAAGAGACCCAGTACTTC. Encoded protein: CASSPAGGKETQYF.

The chain joins TRBV7-8 to TRBJ2-7; D perhaps matches TRBD1 (6 bases). Germline CDR1 is SGHVS and CDR2 is FQNEAQ. The CDR3 extends over 15 amino acids. V lost 3 bases to trimming and J lost 7 bases, with 19 bases between them. As DNA, the CDR3 is TGTGCCAGCAGCTTCCGGACAGATAGTACGTCAGAGCAGTACTTC. This codes for CASSFRTDSTSEQYF.